This T cell receptor beta chain was captured by sequencing in a study of tumor-infiltrating lymphocytes in primary liver carcinoma (dated by TCRdb to the late 2010s). Concerning the study at large: Of the five patients, three men and two women aged 30 to 69 years, four had hepatocellular carcinoma and one had combined HCC and intrahepatic cholangiocarcinoma. TCRbeta repertoire sequencing covered 35 or so specimens from 5 patients: 25 or so tumor regions, 5 adjacent noncancerous liver tissues and 5 peripheral blood samples. For each liver tumor, the study sampled five regions along with adjacent normal tissue and blood, and applied TCRbeta repertoire sequencing, expression microarrays and whole-exome sequencing. Technical replicate repertoires showed high reproducibility, with mean shared-clone rates about 0.86 and correlation coefficients above 0.98. To link TCRbeta repertoire diversity to the local molecular phenotype, the 20 to 25 tumor region samples were profiled with Agilent mRNA microarrays. Each sample produced roughly 3.65 to 7.5 million productive TCRbeta reads, and read depth showed no significant difference between tissue types. The tumors of the five patients were staged as T1-T3 N0M0, with maximum diameters ranging from roughly 4.2 to 10 cm. Study-wide conclusions, independent of this receptor: A significantly larger repertoire fraction was made up by the top 250 clones in tumors than in blood (p = 0.039). With just four to six patients in the study, the authors point out that the findings should be validated in a larger study. Because only the TCR beta chain was sequenced and unpaired alpha chains were not captured, true repertoire diversity is likely underestimated. Repertoire overlap was higher between tumor regions (mean roughly 35%) than tumor-adjacent (approximately 17%) or tumor-blood (14%) pairs, consistent with antigen-driven expansion. Only about 8-24% of top clones were present in all five regions of a tumor, suggesting spatial heterogeneity of tumor-infiltrating T cells. Comparison of CD4+ and CD8+ T cell repertoires was precluded by the use of bulk unsorted samples.

As encoded in the germline V gene, CDR1 is MDHEN while CDR2 is SYDVKM. The CDR3 runs 16 amino acids, cysteine and phenylalanine included. Of the read, only the CDR3 DNA is kept; its 48 bases are in frame from base 1. Trimming leaves V shorter by 1 base and J shorter by 3 bases, with the junction holding 8 bases beyond the gene matches. Starting from approximately 460 ng total RNA, TCRbeta-specific cDNA was produced by reverse transcription with a constant-region primer and ProtoScript II reverse transcriptase. Construction of the TCRbeta libraries relied on three nested rounds of multiplex PCR, following a slightly modified ARM-PCR procedure. The first two PCR rounds used multiplex TRBV1-TRBV30 forward primers with a Cbeta reverse primer, each for about 10 cycles. A final 25-cycle PCR with Deep VentR polymerase added sample barcodes and Illumina adapters. Before sequencing, amplicons between 200 and 500 bp were purified from gel using a QIAquick gel extraction kit. The TCRbeta amplicons were sequenced with 250-bp paired-end reads on an Illumina HiSeq 2500. The authors' analysis ran thus. To recover full CDR3 sequences, reads were quality-trimmed using Trimmomatic v0.33 and paired reads were then merged using FLASH v1.2.11. MiGEC v1.2.1b assigned V, D and J germline segments to the rearranged TCRbeta sequences. Clonotype statistics and Shannon-Wiener diversity indices were computed with VDJtools v1.0.0. To cut down on sampling bias, every analysis after diversity analysis relied on just the 250 most abundant clonotypes from each sample. Through fastp at Q25 and MiXCR, TCRdb rebuilt clones from the public reads, retaining in-frame beta chains. Entries are consolidated by CDR3 protein sequence, retaining the most common genes and DNA. These V and J calls are TCRdb output, not the study's own analysis. The sample data list some 120,000 distinct CDR3 sequences, and about 68% of these were observed just once. Jointly, the top ten make up roughly a tenth of the sample.

This clonotype was observed a handful of times. Its antigen remains unidentified. Per-base qualities were not stored, and no clone one base away is much larger. Total RNA and DNA were co-extracted without cell sorting from around 20-30 mg of bulk tissue using the AllPrep DNA/RNA mini kit. Four or five patients with histopathologically diagnosed primary liver carcinoma underwent surgical resection in China between late 2015 and March 2016. At the time of sampling, the patients were treatment-naive and had chronic HBV infection. Each tumor was sampled at five spatially separated regions: the tumor centre plus the superior, inferior, left-lateral and right-lateral poles. According to histology, viable tumor cells made up more than 80% of every tumor sample. Fresh tumor and adjacent tissue pieces were bisected, with one half stored in RNAlater at -80 degrees C and the other half sent for histology.

Recombination joined TRBV28 with TRBJ2-7, with 8 bases aligning to TRBD1. Sequences were obtained from liver tumor tissue from sampling region 1. The sample's cell subset or site label, in plain terms: tumor region T1, superior pole. The clonotype was recovered from a woman aged 60-75 years with primary liver carcinoma and hepatitis B virus infection. The DNA sequence is as follows: TGTGCCAGCAGTTTATCCCCAGGGGGCGTCGGCTACGAGCAGTACTTC. It encodes CASSLSPGGVGYEQYF.